This T cell receptor beta chain was identified in a study of cytomegalovirus exposure and HLA in healthy donors. Study-level points and caveats: Altogether, 150 to 200 TCR beta chains were recorded as cytomegalovirus-associated.

Sequencing was performed with immunoSEQ multiplex PCR; in TCRdb, only in-frame clones are kept and a portion is missing. The table records 140,000 to 150,000 clones, roughly 89% of them present only once. The CDR3 is made up of 14 amino acids. Germline-derived CDR1 and CDR2 are SEHNR and FQNEAQ (reference sequence). Trimming removed 7 bases from V and 4 bases from J; junction bases left unmatched: 9. As regards this clone: Its antigen is still unknown.

Sequencing was performed on PBMCs. The clonotype comes from a man aged 18 to 30 in good health and CMV-seropositive. The J gene is TRBJ2-7, the V gene TRBV7-9, with 8 bases matching TRBD2. DNA of the CDR3: TGTGCCAGCACCCCACCGACTAGCGTGTACGAGCAGTACTTC. Encoded protein: CASTPPTSVYEQYF.